A selection of T cell receptor beta chains follows, all from one sample in a study of shared clonotypes between healthy human individuals. Some clones are missing from TCRdb's copy, which holds only in-frame ones; the method was immunoSEQ multiplex PCR. The profile shows about 2.1 million clones, approximately 92% of them singletons. The sample consisted of naive CD8+ T cells from PBMCs. These receptor sequences come from a man aged 18 to 35 in good health. Some clones in this sample may be carry-over from other donors' samples. CDR3s include the opening cysteine and the closing phenylalanine or tryptophan. The order of the fields is CDR3 DNA, CDR3 protein, V gene, clone size, D gene, J gene. D genes are given only for firm matches. Some rows have no size entry. The others give once, few or many, or a class for an expanded clone.

TGTGCCATCCCGTCTAGCGGGAGCCCCTACAATGAGCAGTTCTTC	CAIPSSGSPYNEQFF	TRBV11-2	.	TRBD2	TRBJ2-1
TGCGCCAGCAGCCAAGAGGGGTCGGGGAACTATGGCTACACCTTC	CASSQEGSGNYGYTF	TRBV4-1	.	.	TRBJ1-2
TGTGCCAGCAGTTTATTAAGGAGGAAGGGGACCTACAATGAGCAGTTCTTC	CASSLLRRKGTYNEQFF	TRBV27	.	.	TRBJ2-1
TGCGCCAGCAGCCAAGGATCCTTGAACACCGGGGAGCTGTTTTTT	CASSQGSLNTGELFF	TRBV4-3	.	.	TRBJ2-2
TGTGCCAGCAGCGTAGGGGGGGAATCCTACGAGCAGTACTTC	CASSVGGESYEQYF	TRBV9	.	.	TRBJ2-7
TGCAGCGTTCAGAACAAGAGCTCTGGAAACACCATATATTTT	CSVQNKSSGNTIYF	TRBV29-1	.	.	TRBJ1-3
TGTGCCAGCAGCCCTCCGGGACTAGCGGAGAGCTCCTACGAGCAGTACTTC	CASSPPGLAESSYEQYF	TRBV7-9	.	TRBD2	TRBJ2-7
TGTGCCAGCAGCCCCTGGGAGGGGAAAAACACTGAAGCTTTCTTT	CASSPWEGKNTEAFF	TRBV7-9	.	.	TRBJ1-1
TGTGCCAGCAGTTTAACGACTACCGCCTACAATGAGCAGTTCTTC	CASSLTTTAYNEQFF	TRBV27	.	.	TRBJ2-1
TGCAGCGTTGTAGGGGACACTGAAGCTTTCTTT	CSVVGDTEAFF	TRBV29-1	.	.	TRBJ1-1
TGTGCCAGCAGCTTAGAAAGCACAGGGAGTTACACCGGGGAGCTGTTTTTT	CASSLESTGSYTGELFF	TRBV11-1	.	.	TRBJ2-2
TGTGCCACCAGCGGCTCCGAGGGGTCCCAAAACATTCAGTACTTC	CATSGSEGSQNIQYF	TRBV15	.	.	TRBJ2-4
TGCGCCAGCAGCAACGACAGGGCTAATGAAAAACTGTTTTTT	CASSNDRANEKLFF	TRBV5-1	.	TRBD1	TRBJ1-4
TGTGCCACCTGGACAGGGGGCAACACCGGGGAGCTGTTTTTT	CATWTGGNTGELFF	TRBV7-9	.	TRBD1	TRBJ2-2
TGTGCCAGCACCGCCGGGCGGACCAATGGGGATACGCAGTATTTT	CASTAGRTNGDTQYF	TRBV7-9	.	.	TRBJ2-3
TGTGCCAGCAGCTTATGGTCGGACAGTCCGTCCTCCTACGAGCAGTACTTC	CASSLWSDSPSSYEQYF	TRBV7-6	.	.	TRBJ2-7
TGTGCCATCAGTGTGGGAGGGAGCTCCTACGAGCAGTACTTC	CAISVGGSSYEQYF	TRBV10-3	.	TRBD2	TRBJ2-7
TGTGCCTGGAGTCCTTCGGCCGGAGCGGTCGGGCAGCCCCAGCATTTT	CAWSPSAGAVGQPQHF	TRBV30	.	.	TRBJ1-5
TGTGCCAGCAGTTTATGGGGGACAGCAAACTATGGCTACACCTTC	CASSLWGTANYGYTF	TRBV28	.	TRBD1	TRBJ1-2
TGTGCCAGCAGCTCGTGGGCCCGTAACACAGATACGCAGTATTTT	CASSSWARNTDTQYF	TRBV7-9	.	.	TRBJ2-3
TGTGCCAGTAGCATTGGGATGGTAAGGGAAAGCTCTGGGGCCAACGTCCTGACTTTC	CASSIGMVRESSGANVLTF	TRBV19	.	.	TRBJ2-6
TGCGCCAGCAGCCAAGTTGTGGCAGGGGTGAACACTGAAGCTTTCTTT	CASSQVVAGVNTEAFF	TRBV4-1	.	.	TRBJ1-1
TGTGCCAGCAGCGTAGGTCCGGGATATGAAGGCGGGGAGCTGTTTTTT	CASSVGPGYEGGELFF	TRBV9	.	.	TRBJ2-2
TGTGCCAGCAGTGACCGGGACAGAGCTACCTACGAGCAGTACTTC	CASSDRDRATYEQYF	TRBV2	.	TRBD1	TRBJ2-7
TGTGCCAGAGACCCGCCTTGGCTCACAGATACGCAGTATTTT	CARDPPWLTDTQYF	TRBV27	.	.	TRBJ2-3
TGTGCCAGCAGTTTCCCAGGTCGCTCCTACGAGCAGTACTTC	CASSFPGRSYEQYF	TRBV28	once	.	TRBJ2-7
TGTGCCAGCAGTATTAGACCGAACACTGAAGCTTTCTTT	CASSIRPNTEAFF	TRBV7-3	.	.	TRBJ1-1
TGTGCCAGCAGTTTGGAGCAGGTGCAGCCCGCTTTCTTT	CASSLEQVQPAFF	TRBV28	.	.	TRBJ1-1
TGTGCCAGCAGCTTAGCGGACAGGGGTGTGAATACGCAGTATTTT	CASSLADRGVNTQYF	TRBV7-6	.	TRBD1	TRBJ2-3
TGTGCCAGCAGTGGGTGGGGCAGGGGCACTGAAGCTTTCTTT	CASSGWGRGTEAFF	TRBV28	.	.	TRBJ1-1
TGTGCCAGCAGTCAAACAGGGGTAGCCACTGAAGCTTTCTTT	CASSQTGVATEAFF	TRBV27	once	TRBD1	TRBJ1-1
TGTGCCAGCAGCTCCCACCGGCTAGCTCGAGGTGAGCAGTTCTTC	CASSSHRLARGEQFF	TRBV11-3	once	.	TRBJ2-1
TGTGCCATCAGTGACGTCAACTACGAGCAGTACTTC	CAISDVNYEQYF	TRBV10-3	.	.	TRBJ2-7
TGTGCCAGCAGCCCAGGGACTAGCGGGAGGGTCGAGCAGTACTTC	CASSPGTSGRVEQYF	TRBV7-9	.	TRBD2	TRBJ2-7
TGTGCCAGCAGGACAGGGACAGGGGGCATTTACGAGCAGTACTTC	CASRTGTGGIYEQYF	TRBV6-5	.	TRBD1	TRBJ2-7
TGTGCCAGCAGTTTAGTCTCAGGGAACACTGAAGCTTTCTTT	CASSLVSGNTEAFF	TRBV28	.	.	TRBJ1-1
TGTGCCAGCACGACCCCAAGGGGAGGGGGTCAGCCCCAGCATTTT	CASTTPRGGGQPQHF	TRBV28	.	.	TRBJ1-5
TGTGCCAGCAGCCACGGGGTGAACCCCTACGAGCAGTACTTC	CASSHGVNPYEQYF	TRBV7-9	.	.	TRBJ2-7
TGTGCCAGCAGCGAAGGGACACTGAACACTGAAGCTTTCTTT	CASSEGTLNTEAFF	TRBV9	few	.	TRBJ1-1
TGTGCCAGCAGCTCTAGCGGGAGGGCCGACGGGGCCAACGTCCTGACTTTC	CASSSSGRADGANVLTF	TRBV7-3	.	TRBD2	TRBJ2-6
TGTGCCAGCAGCGTAGGCTCAGGTGCCCTCCACTTT	CASSVGSGALHF	TRBV9	.	.	TRBJ1-6
TGTGCCAGCAGCCCCCGGCGGGAGGACGACTACAATGAGCAGTTCTTC	CASSPRREDDYNEQFF	TRBV7-9	.	TRBD2	TRBJ2-1
TGTGCCAGCAGTTCGACAGGGGGTGGCTACACCTTC	CASSSTGGGYTF	TRBV27	few	TRBD1	TRBJ1-2
TGTGCCAGCAGCTTAGGTCAGGGCCAGTACCAAGAGACCCAGTACTTC	CASSLGQGQYQETQYF	TRBV11-1	.	.	TRBJ2-5
TGTGCCAGCAGCGCGGACAGGGATTCCTACGAGCAGTACTTC	CASSADRDSYEQYF	TRBV14	.	TRBD1	TRBJ2-7
TGTGCCACCACTGACGGGCATGGCTACACCTTC	CATTDGHGYTF	TRBV7-9	.	.	TRBJ1-2
TGTGCCAGCAGTTTAGTGGCATTCGCTTACGAGCAGTACTTC	CASSLVAFAYEQYF	TRBV27	.	.	TRBJ2-7
TGTGCCAGCAGCCAAGATCGTAACACCCGGATAGGTAACACTGAAGCTTTCTTT	CASSQDRNTRIGNTEAFF	TRBV4-2	.	.	TRBJ1-1
TGTGCCAGCAGTTACACCGATGCATCAGCTTTCTTT	CASSYTDASAFF	TRBV13	.	.	TRBJ1-1
TGCGCCAGCAGCCAATATATTGCCTACGAGCAGTACTTC	CASSQYIAYEQYF	TRBV4-3	.	.	TRBJ2-7
TGTGCCAGCAGCTTGTCCCGCCTAGCCAGGGCCGGGGAGCTGTTTTTT	CASSLSRLARAGELFF	TRBV5-6	.	.	TRBJ2-2
TGTGCCAGCAGCTTAGCCCCGTTAGTGGCAGGGACCACCGGGGAGCTGTTTTTT	CASSLAPLVAGTTGELFF	TRBV11-3	.	.	TRBJ2-2
TGTGCCAGCAGTTTATCGGTGGGGTCTAATGAAAAACTGTTTTTT	CASSLSVGSNEKLFF	TRBV27	.	.	TRBJ1-4
TGTGCCAGCAGCTTAGCGGGGCGGGAGTCCGCCTACGAGCAGTACTTC	CASSLAGRESAYEQYF	TRBV7-9	.	TRBD2	TRBJ2-7
TGTGCCAGTAGTATAGGAGGACAGGGGGCACGTGAAGCTTTCTTT	CASSIGGQGAREAFF	TRBV19	.	TRBD1	TRBJ1-1
TGCGCCAGCAGCTTGGAGGGACAGGGAGATGGCTACACCTTC	CASSLEGQGDGYTF	TRBV5-1	.	TRBD1	TRBJ1-2
TGTGCCAGCAGTGCTCAAGGGATTTCGCGCTGGCTGTTTTTT	CASSAQGISRWLFF	TRBV6-5	.	.	TRBJ2-2
TGTGCCAGCAGCTTGGTGGTAACGACTATCAGCACAGATACGCAGTATTTT	CASSLVVTTISTDTQYF	TRBV5-6	.	.	TRBJ2-3
TGTGCCAGCAGTTTGGCGCCAGTCCAGTACTTC	CASSLAPVQYF	TRBV28	once	.	TRBJ2-7